These T cell receptor beta chains were read from a single sample in a study of T-cell reconstitution after alpha-beta-depleted transplantation in children. One entry per CDR3 protein, called by TCRdb with MiXCR from the PCR reads. In the table there are about 480,000 distinct CDR3 sequences, roughly an eighth of which are singletons. The specimen was PBMCs from the stem cell graft donor, collected from the stem cell graft. Receptor source: a human donor who donated a stem cell graft to a child with combined immunodeficiency. The CDR3 runs from the conserved cysteine through the conserved F or W. The D gene is left open where the match is weak. Only part of the rows carry a size: once, few, many, or a class if the clone is expanded.

CDR3 protein	CDR3 DNA	D gene	clone size	V gene	J gene
CASGAPGAFYGYTF	TGTGCCAGCGGGGCTCCAGGGGCGTTCTATGGCTACACCTTC	.	.	TRBV7-2	TRBJ1-2
CASSVEGGHPGGRNEQFF	TGTGCCAGCAGCGTAGAGGGGGGGCACCCAGGGGGCCGGAATGAGCAGTTCTTC	.	.	TRBV9	TRBJ2-1
CASSLLNDRGLEITDTQYF	TGCGCCAGCAGCCTTCTAAATGACAGAGGACTCGAGATCACAGATACGCAGTATTTT	.	.	TRBV5-1	TRBJ2-3
CASSQVDINLVTGELFF	TGCGCCAGCAGCCAAGTGGACATAAACTTAGTTACCGGGGAGCTGTTTTTT	.	.	TRBV4-3	TRBJ2-2
CASSLRGNIQYF	TGTGCCAGCAGTTTAAGGGGGAACATTCAGTACTTC	.	few	TRBV12-3/TRBV12-4	TRBJ2-4
CSGPIGREVKGSYNEQFF	TGCAGCGGCCCTATTGGGCGGGAGGTAAAAGGATCCTACAATGAGCAGTTCTTC	TRBD2	.	TRBV29-1	TRBJ2-1
CASSFQILDSSSMDTQYF	TGTGCCAGCAGTTTCCAAATCTTGGACAGCTCCTCAATGGATACGCAGTATTTT	.	.	TRBV6-2/TRBV6-3	TRBJ2-3
CASSLRGDYGYTF	TGTGCCAGCAGTTTAAGGGGGGACTATGGCTACACCTTC	.	many	TRBV3-1	TRBJ1-2
CASSLALLQLYGYTF	TGTGCCAGCAGTTTAGCGCTATTACAGCTCTATGGCTACACCTTC	.	few	TRBV12-3/TRBV12-4	TRBJ1-2
CASSLSGPWNEQFF	TGTGCCAGCAGCTTAAGTGGGCCCTGGAATGAGCAGTTCTTC	.	.	TRBV7-3	TRBJ2-1
CASSQVLGSDTQYF	TGTGCCAGCAGCCAAGTCTTAGGATCGGATACGCAGTATTTT	.	few	TRBV4-2	TRBJ2-3
CSVEDLGQSGTLSSYNEQFF	TGCAGCGTTGAAGACCTAGGACAGAGCGGGACCCTAAGCTCCTACAATGAGCAGTTCTTC	.	.	TRBV29-1	TRBJ2-1
CATRGAQETQYF	TGTGCCACCCGCGGGGCCCAAGAGACCCAGTACTTC	.	many	TRBV24-1	TRBJ2-5
CASSYSSGDSGANVLTF	TGTGCCAGCAGTTACTCATCGGGGGACTCTGGGGCCAACGTCCTGACTTTC	.	few	TRBV6-5	TRBJ2-6
CASRSTGVGQPQHF	TGTGCCAGCAGATCAACAGGGGTCGGACAGCCCCAGCATTTT	TRBD1	few	TRBV28	TRBJ1-5
CASSTLAGGPVNEQFF	TGTGCCAGCAGCACTTTAGCGGGAGGGCCCGTAAATGAGCAGTTCTTC	TRBD2	many	TRBV7-2	TRBJ2-1
CSARFERDRAYNEQFF	TGCAGTGCTAGGTTCGAAAGGGACAGGGCCTACAATGAGCAGTTCTTC	TRBD1	few	TRBV20-1	TRBJ2-1
CASSGPPGGSNQPQHF	TGTGCCAGCAGTGGACCTCCGGGAGGGAGCAATCAGCCCCAGCATTTT	.	.	TRBV6-1	TRBJ1-5
CAWDERNQPQHF	TGTGCCTGGGACGAGCGTAATCAGCCCCAGCATTTT	.	few	TRBV30	TRBJ1-5
CATSRARDSFYEQYF	TGTGCCACCAGCAGGGCCCGGGACAGTTTCTACGAGCAGTACTTC	TRBD1	.	TRBV15	TRBJ2-7
CASSLTGQAADTQYF	TGCGCCAGCAGCTTGACAGGCCAGGCAGCAGATACGCAGTATTTT	.	.	TRBV5-1	TRBJ2-3
CATLDGGLNTEAFF	TGTGCCACCCTCGACGGGGGGCTGAACACTGAAGCTTTCTTT	.	many	TRBV24-1	TRBJ1-1
CASSQGVYYEQYF	TGCGCCAGCAGCCAAGGGGTTTACTACGAGCAGTACTTC	.	many	TRBV4-3	TRBJ2-7
CASSLTGGDGNQPQHF	TGTGCCAGCAGCTTAACAGGGGGCGATGGCAATCAGCCCCAGCATTTT	TRBD1	few	TRBV7-3	TRBJ1-5
CASSLRGTSYEQYF	TGTGCCAGCAGTTTACGAGGGACCTCCTACGAGCAGTACTTC	.	many	TRBV27	TRBJ2-7
CASSELAGVEETQYF	TGTGCCAGCAGCGAACTAGCGGGGGTTGAAGAGACCCAGTACTTC	TRBD2	few	TRBV12-3/TRBV12-4	TRBJ2-5
CSAREPASGSETQYF	TGCAGTGCTAGAGAACCGGCTAGCGGGAGTGAGACCCAGTACTTC	TRBD2	.	TRBV20-1	TRBJ2-5
CASSLETLLSYEQYF	TGTGCCAGCAGTTTAGAGACTTTACTCTCCTACGAGCAGTACTTC	.	many	TRBV12-3/TRBV12-4	TRBJ2-7
CASSYGLDDTEAFF	TGTGCCAGCAGTTACGGACTAGATGACACTGAAGCTTTCTTT	.	.	TRBV6-5	TRBJ1-1
CASTGENEQYF	TGCGCCAGCACGGGGGAGAACGAGCAGTACTTC	.	.	TRBV5-1	TRBJ2-7
CATLRPCWDQPQHF	TGTGCCACCCTTAGACCCTGTTGGGATCAGCCCCAGCATTTT	.	.	TRBV24-1	TRBJ1-5
CASSHGESDTQYF	TGCGCCAGCAGCCATGGGGAGTCAGATACGCAGTATTTT	.	few	TRBV4-3	TRBJ2-3
CASSPRTRTETQYF	TGTGCCAGCAGCCCACGGACTAGGACTGAGACCCAGTACTTC	TRBD2	.	TRBV11-2	TRBJ2-5
CASSTGLARSYNEQFF	TGTGCCAGTAGTACTGGACTAGCCCGCTCCTACAATGAGCAGTTCTTC	TRBD2	.	TRBV19	TRBJ2-1
CASSSGVGNTIYF	TGTGCCAGCAGCTCAGGGGTTGGAAACACCATATATTTT	.	.	TRBV12-3/TRBV12-4	TRBJ1-3
CASSVAAGTSTDTQYF	TGTGCCAGCAGCGTAGCTGCAGGAACTAGCACAGATACGCAGTATTTT	.	many	TRBV9	TRBJ2-3
CASSYSDVFGSTSSYEQYF	TGTGCCAGCAGTTACTCGGACGTTTTTGGGTCCACCTCCTCCTACGAGCAGTACTTC	.	few	TRBV6-2/TRBV6-3	TRBJ2-7
CASSLTPGQFYEQYF	TGTGCCAGCAGCTTGACGCCGGGACAGTTTTACGAGCAGTACTTC	TRBD1	.	TRBV5-6	TRBJ2-7
CASRGQNDNTEAFF	TGCGCCAGCAGGGGACAGAATGACAACACTGAAGCTTTCTTT	TRBD1	few	TRBV5-1	TRBJ1-1
CATSASSGYNEQFF	TGTGCCACCAGTGCGAGCTCAGGGTACAATGAGCAGTTCTTC	.	many	TRBV24-1	TRBJ2-1
CASSQGQPSSYNSPLHF	TGCGCCAGCAGCCAAGGACAGCCCAGCTCCTATAATTCACCCCTCCACTTT	.	.	TRBV4-1	TRBJ1-6
CASSSTSPTGIRETQYF	TGTGCCAGCAGCTCCACGTCTCCCACAGGGATTCGAGAGACCCAGTACTTC	.	many	TRBV12-3/TRBV12-4	TRBJ2-5
CASSSEPASQDDYTF	TGCGCCAGCAGCTCGGAGCCTGCGAGTCAGGATGACTACACCTTC	.	.	TRBV5-1	TRBJ1-2
CASSEQGRGYTF	TGTGCCAGCAGTGAACAGGGGAGGGGCTACACCTTC	.	once	TRBV2	TRBJ1-2
CSGQGAHTGELFF	TGCAGCGGACAGGGGGCGCATACCGGGGAGCTGTTTTTT	TRBD1	few	TRBV29-1	TRBJ2-2
CASTHGRGGLIRANEQYF	TGTGCCAGCACCCATGGCCGGGGGGGCCTTATACGGGCCAACGAGCAGTACTTC	TRBD2	many	TRBV6-2/TRBV6-3	TRBJ2-7
CASSQQGAGNTEAFF	TGCGCCAGCAGTCAACAGGGGGCCGGAAACACTGAAGCTTTCTTT	TRBD1	few	TRBV4-1	TRBJ1-1
CASQGLAGNQETQYF	TGCGCCAGCCAAGGACTAGCGGGGAACCAAGAGACCCAGTACTTC	TRBD2	.	TRBV5-1	TRBJ2-5
CASSSTVASTDTQYF	TGTGCCAGCAGCTCGACAGTAGCTAGCACAGATACGCAGTATTTT	.	.	TRBV7-9	TRBJ2-3
CASSLLLGSGETQYF	TGTGCCAGCAGTTTATTGCTGGGATCAGGCGAGACCCAGTACTTC	.	few	TRBV12-3/TRBV12-4	TRBJ2-5
CAISEPGDSGANVLTF	TGTGCCATCAGTGAACCCGGGGACTCTGGGGCCAACGTCCTGACTTTC	.	few	TRBV10-3	TRBJ2-6
CASSLDRDSNQPQHF	TGTGCCAGCAGTCTTGACAGAGATAGCAATCAGCCCCAGCATTTT	.	.	TRBV12-3/TRBV12-4	TRBJ1-5